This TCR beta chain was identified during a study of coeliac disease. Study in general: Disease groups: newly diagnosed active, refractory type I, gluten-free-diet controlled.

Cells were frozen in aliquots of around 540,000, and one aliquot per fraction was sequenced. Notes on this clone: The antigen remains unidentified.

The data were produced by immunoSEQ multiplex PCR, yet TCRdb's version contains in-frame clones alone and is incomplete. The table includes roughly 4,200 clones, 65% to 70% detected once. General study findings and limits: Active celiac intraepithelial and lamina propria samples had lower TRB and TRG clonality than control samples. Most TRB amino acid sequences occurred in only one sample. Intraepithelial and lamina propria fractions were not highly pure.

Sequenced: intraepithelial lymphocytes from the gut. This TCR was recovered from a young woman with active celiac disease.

The CDR3 DNA reads as TGTGCCAGCAGTTACGAGACATCCTCTGAAGCTTTCTTT. Translated: CASSYETSSEAFF. This sequence joins TRBV6-5 and TRBJ1-1; D not resolved. Germline V gene lookup returns CDR1 MNHEY and CDR2 SVGAGI. This CDR3 is built from 13 residues. V was shortened by 2 bases and J by 6 bases, with 10 bases between the two germline ends.